This T cell receptor (beta chain) is from a study of patients and donors after allogeneic stem cell transplantation. This CDR3 region has 16 residues. The germline V and J ends were trimmed by 0 bases and 6 bases, with 13 bases remaining between them. Per the germline V gene, CDR1 is SGHRS and CDR2 is YFSETQ. One entry per CDR3 protein, called by TCRdb with MiXCR from the RT-PCR reads. The sample consists of around 170,000 distinct CDR3 sequences, 24% of them appearing once. The sample consisted of blood, either unsorted or a sorted T cell fraction (not recorded which). This TCR derives from a human donor who was either an allogeneic HSCT recipient or a stem cell or donor lymphocyte infusion donor (not recorded which). It is not recorded whose cells these are; they may come from a transplant donor. The chain couples TRBV5-1 to TRBJ1-6; maybe TRBD1 (6 bases). CDR3 in amino acids: CASSLEGGAGNSPLHF. In DNA, the CDR3 is TGCGCCAGCAGCTTGGAGGGGGGCGCGGGTAATTCACCCCTCCACTTT. Looking up the rest from reference TRBV5-1 and TRBJ1-6 gives the full variable domain: KAGVTQTPRYLIKTRGQQVTLSCSPISGHRSVSWYQQTPGQGLQFLFEYFSETQRNKGNFPGRFSGRQFSNSRSEMNVSTLELGDSALYLCASSLEGGAGNSPLHFGNGTRLTVT.